This entry lists 21 T cell receptor beta chains sequenced from one sample in a study of shared clonotypes between healthy human individuals. Profiled with immunoSEQ multiplex PCR; TCRdb holds only in-frame clones, not every one. The top ten clones hold approximately 0.13% of a sample with 2,100,000 or so clones, around 95% of them seen once. What was sequenced was naive CD4+ T cells sorted from blood. This sample's subset: CD45RA+ positively selected. These receptors were taken from a man aged 18 to 30 in good health.

The V and J genes are TRBV2 and TRBJ1-4; the D is unclear. Germline CDR1 SNHLY, CDR2 FYNNEI. The V and J ends lost 2 bases and 10 bases respectively, with 11 bases between them. There are 13 residues in the CDR3. CDR3 sequence reads: CASSESGLGKLFF. Written as DNA, the CDR3 is TGTGCCAGCAGTGAATCAGGTTTGGGAAAACTGTTTTTT.

This chain links TRBV9 with TRBJ1-6; perhaps TRBD1 as D (5 bases). Deletions cut 0 bases from V and 2 bases from J, with 15 bases between. Germline CDR1 and CDR2: SGDLS and YYNGEE. CDR3 length equals 18 residues. The chain's CDR3 is CASSVATGDGAYNSPLHF. DNA for the CDR3: TGTGCCAGCAGCGTAGCTACCGGGGACGGGGCCTATAATTCACCCCTCCACTTT.

The gene calls are TRBV9 and TRBJ1-3, with D hard to call. V dropped 0 bases and J dropped 0 bases, with 10 bases sitting between them. Germline V gene lookup returns CDR1 SGDLS and CDR2 YYNGEE. The CDR3 runs to 16 residues. The CDR3 spells CASSVGQANSGNTIYF. The CDR3 DNA is TGTGCCAGCAGCGTAGGCCAGGCCAACTCTGGAAACACCATATATTTT. Supplemented by reference TRBV9 and TRBJ1-3, the full variable domain reads DSGVTQTPKHLITATGQRVTLRCSPRSGDLSVYWYQQSLDQGLQFLIQYYNGEERAKGNILERFSAQQFPDLHSELNLSSLELGDSALYFCASSVGQANSGNTIYFGEGSWLTVV.

The chain combines TRBV28 with TRBJ1-1; TRBD1 matches 11 bases. The CDR3 is 16 amino acids. V was clipped by 5 bases and J by 6 bases; unmatched bases: 11. From germline, CDR1 is MDHEN and CDR2 SYDVKM. This CDR3 is CASSKAGQGALSEAFF. CDR3 sequence (DNA): TGTGCCAGCAGTAAAGCTGGACAGGGGGCTTTGTCTGAAGCTTTCTTT.

The CDR3 spells CASSTTGTNEQYF. Written as DNA, the CDR3 is TGCGCCAGCAGCACGACAGGTACGAACGAGCAGTACTTC. The chain uses TRBV5-1 and TRBJ2-7, with D possibly matching TRBD1 (6 bases). The CDR3 length is 13 residues. Looked up from germline, CDR1 is SGHRS and CDR2 is YFSETQ. With 4 bases removed from V and 5 bases from J, the gap between germline ends came to 13 bases.

The chain has TRBV2 and TRBJ2-7; tentative D call: TRBD1 (5 bases). The germline CDR1 and CDR2 sequences are SNHLY and FYNNEI. V shed 5 bases and J shed 0 bases, with 11 bases lying between them. This CDR3 has 14 residues. This chain's CDR3 is CASSSETVSYEQYF. CDR3 DNA: TGTGCCAGCAGTTCAGAGACAGTCTCCTACGAGCAGTACTTC.

A note on this clone: Other nucleotide sequences in the sample specify the same CDR3. J is TRBJ2-7 and V is TRBV18; tentatively, D is TRBD2 (6 bases). Germline-derived CDR1 and CDR2 are KGHSH and LQKENI. The CDR3 totals 12 residues. V dropped 3 bases and J dropped 5 bases, with 8 bases sitting between them. The CDR3, as DNA: TGTGCCAGCTCACCCGGGGGTCACGAGCAGTACTTC. This gives the protein CASSPGGHEQYF.

This sequence joins TRBV5-1 and TRBJ2-2; 11 positions agree with TRBD2. J was trimmed by 7 bases and V by 3 bases; bases with no gene match: 8. The CDR3 contains 16 residues. Germline assignment: CDR1 SGHRS and CDR2 YFSETQ. In nucleotides, the CDR3 is TGCGCCAGCAGCTCGCAACTAGCGGGGGAAGGCGGGGAGCTGTTTTTT. Its translation: CASSSQLAGEGGELFF.

This clone was counted a single time. The rearrangement joins TRBV27 to TRBJ1-6, with D perhaps matching TRBD1 (5 bases). The CDR3 consists of 19 residues. Germline V lookup: CDR1 MNHEY, CDR2 SMNVEV (reference sequence). Trimming left V 4 bases short and J 2 bases short, with 21 bases between. The CDR3, as DNA: TGTGCCAGCAGTTCCACCGGGACCCCCGGGTGGACCTATAATTCACCCCTCCACTTT. As protein: CASSSTGTPGWTYNSPLHF.

This chain uses TRBV4-1 with TRBJ1-5, with a tentative D call TRBD1 (5 bases). This CDR3 has 15 residues. V lost 1 base and J lost 11, with 18 bases in between. Germline CDR1 reads MGHRA; CDR2 reads YSYEKL. DNA for the CDR3: TGCGCCAGCAGCCAAGGACTACAGGCGGAGCGGACCCAGCATTTT. Translation: CASSQGLQAERTQHF.

This chain joins TRBV25-1 and TRBJ1-6; a weak D match, TRBD1 (6 bases). The V end lost 7 bases, the J end lost 14 bases, and 24 bases lay between the germline ends. CDR1 and CDR2 (germline): MGHDK, SYGVNS. The CDR3 is 15 residues long. The CDR3 region is CASTRGGTPPPALHF. CDR3 DNA sequence: TGTGCCAGCACAAGAGGGGGGACACCACCTCCAGCCCTCCACTTT. The full variable domain, in which reference TRBV25-1 and TRBJ1-6 provide the parts outside the CDR3, is EADIYQTPRYLVIGTGKKITLECSQTMGHDKMYWYQQDPGMELHLIHYSYGVNSTEKGDLSSESTVSRIRTEHFPLTLESARPSHTSQYLCASTRGGTPPPALHFGNGTRLTVT.

The chain links TRBV11-2 to TRBJ2-3, with 11 bases lining up with TRBD2. CDR1 and CDR2 from the germline V gene are SGHAT and FQNNGV. V shed 5 bases, J shed 4 bases, and the junction held 11 bases outside the gene matches. The CDR3 consists of 17 residues. The CDR3 coding sequence is TGTGCCAGCAGCCTCTCCGGGACTAGCGGTTCCGCAGATACGCAGTATTTT. Its protein product is CASSLSGTSGSADTQYF.

V gene TRBV30 combines with J gene TRBJ2-1, with 14 bases that match TRBD2. In germline, CDR1 is GTSNPN, CDR2 SVGIG (reference sequence). Trimming removed 5 bases from V and 12 bases from J; junction bases left unmatched: 9. This CDR3 is built from 14 residues. The CDR3 DNA reads as TGTGCCTGGGAGACTAGCGGGAGGGCCCGTTCGCAGTTCTTC. Translating gives CAWETSGRARSQFF.

The chain combines TRBV7-6 with TRBJ2-7; D uncertain. The CDR3 covers 15 residues. The germline V gene encodes CDR1 SGHVS and CDR2 FNYEAQ. Trimming pared 5 bases from V and 0 bases from J, leaving 14 bases between. This CDR3 is CASSPRRLSSYEQYF. DNA of the CDR3: TGTGCCAGCAGCCCCCGGCGGCTTAGCTCCTACGAGCAGTACTTC. The full variable domain, completed using reference TRBV7-6 and TRBJ2-7, is GAGVSQSPRYKVTKRGQDVALRCDPISGHVSLYWYRQALGQGPEFLTYFNYEAQQDKSGLPNDRFSAERPEGSISTLTIQRTEQRDSAMYRCASSPRRLSSYEQYFGPGTRLTVT.

This chain links TRBV4-1 with TRBJ1-4; D is unresolved. The CDR3 is 17 amino acids. The ends were cut back, 0 bases at V and 3 bases at J, with 14 bases in the middle. Germline V gene sequence: CDR1 MGHRA, CDR2 YSYEKL. The CDR3 here is CASSQDYLTGANEKLFF. CDR3 in DNA: TGCGCCAGCAGCCAAGATTATCTTACGGGTGCTAATGAAAAACTGTTTTTT.

Details on this clone: This may come from a read error, since a much larger clone is one base off. V gene TRBV6-5 combines with J gene TRBJ1-6; 10 nucleotides agree with TRBD1. Germline lookup yields CDR1 MNHEY and CDR2 SVGAGI. The CDR3 loop spans 15 amino acids. Trimming cost V 5 bases and J 10 bases; bases outside gene matches: 8. The CDR3 loop reads CASSPRQGAWSPLHF. The DNA for the CDR3 is TGTGCCAGCAGTCCCCGACAGGGGGCCTGGTCACCCCTCCACTTT.

The chain employs TRBV7-3 and TRBJ2-2, with 14 nucleotides matching TRBD2. CDR1 and CDR2 (germline): SGHTA, FQGTGA. With 4 bases clipped from V and 5 bases from J, the junction kept 3 bases outside the gene matches. The CDR3 has 16 amino acids. CDR3 amino acids: CASSSGTSGGTGELFF. The CDR3 nucleotides read TGTGCCAGCAGCTCAGGGACTAGCGGGGGAACCGGGGAGCTGTTTTTT.

The chain combines TRBV5-4 with TRBJ1-6; 9 positions agree with TRBD1. CDR1 is SGHNT, CDR2 YYREEE, per germline (reference sequence). V shed 4 bases, J shed 8 bases, and the junction held 7 bases outside the gene matches. The CDR3 is 15 amino acids. The CDR3 sequence is CASSDRQGVDSPLHF. The CDR3 bases are TGTGCCAGCAGCGATCGACAGGGGGTCGATTCACCCCTCCACTTT. Supplemented by reference TRBV5-4 and TRBJ1-6, the full variable domain reads ETGVTQSPTHLIKTRGQQVTLRCSSQSGHNTVSWYQQALGQGPQFIFQYYREEENGRGNFPPRFSGLQFPNYSSELNVNALELDDSALYLCASSDRQGVDSPLHFGNGTRLTVT.

Worth noting for this clone: The sample carries other DNA sequences with the same CDR3. The rearrangement joins TRBV5-4 to TRBJ2-5, with unresolved D. V was cut by 2 bases and J by 0 bases, with 2 bases left in between. The CDR3 runs to 12 residues. Per germline, CDR1 SGHNT and CDR2 YYREEE (reference sequence). This CDR3 reads CASSFDQETQYF. DNA of the CDR3: TGTGCCAGCAGCTTTGACCAAGAGACCCAGTACTTC.

Regarding this clone: Its ends do not fully match the called genes, so a read error is possible. The sample has other DNA sequences that encode this CDR3 too. The J gene is TRBJ2-3, the V gene TRBV10-1; a weak D match, TRBD1 (6 bases). CDR1 and CDR2 from the germline V gene are WNHNN and SYGVQD (reference sequence). This CDR3 comprises 15 residues. The CDR3 DNA is TGCGCCAGCAGTCCCCTACAGGGTTACACAGATACGCAGTACTTT. Translated, it gives CASSPLQGYTDTQYF.

The chain recombines TRBV28 with TRBJ2-7; tentative D call: TRBD2 (5 bases). Germline CDR1 reads MDHEN; CDR2 reads SYDVKM. The CDR3 covers 13 residues. Trimming left V 3 bases short and J 9 bases short, with 15 bases between. Here the CDR3 DNA reads TGTGCCAGCAGTTTTGTGGGAGCCCATGTGCAGTACTTC. This sequence encodes CASSFVGAHVQYF.